This T cell receptor (beta chain) appears in the sequencing data of a study of T cells in Graves' hyperthyroidism and ophthalmopathy (dated by TCRdb to between 2018 and 2021). Concerning the study at large: Peripheral blood samples were taken at initial diagnosis, before any treatment was given. After blood sampling, hyperthyroidism patients were treated with methimazole at a starting dose of 30 mg daily, and ophthalmopathy patients were treated with high-dose intravenous methylprednisolone. TCR Vbeta CDR3 sequencing of 140 or so peripheral blood samples (43 ophthalmopathy, 75 or so hyperthyroidism and around 17 progressor patients) is reported in the paper. Prospective prediction of ophthalmopathy was tested in an independent validation cohort of 18 to 20 hyperthyroidism patients and roughly 16 patients who later progressed to ophthalmopathy. The 100 or so discovery patients were divided at random into training and test sets in a 7:3 ratio. To identify TCR V-J signatures that set the groups apart, the researchers used a discovery cohort of about a hundred patients, made up of under 50 with Graves' ophthalmopathy and approximately 57 with stable Graves' hyperthyroidism. Thyroid tissue and blood T-cell repertoires from roughly six Graves' hyperthyroidism patients were also compared in the study. Broader findings and caveats from the paper: A 13 V-J signature model separated ophthalmopathy from stable hyperthyroidism, with just over 85% sensitivity and about 81% specificity in cross-validation and 80%/75% in testing. In validation, the model predicted progression to ophthalmopathy a median of about 6.5 months before onset, with about 67% sensitivity and more than 72% specificity. No statistical method was used to fix the sample size in advance, and group allocation was not hidden from the investigators. Most expanded thyroid clonotypes (frequency above 0.001) were also detected in blood, a finding suggesting that blood repertoires may reflect thyroid immune responses.

The germline V gene (reference sequence) sets CDR1 to SEHNR and CDR2 to FQNEAQ. Spanning cysteine to phenylalanine, the CDR3 consists of 15 amino acids. Only the CDR3 region is kept as DNA, spanning 45 bases read in frame from base 1. V loses 0 bases of germline sequence and J loses 1 base, and the interval between the two ends is 9 bases. The TCR beta CDR3 regions were amplified from the RNA transcripts. The first round of RT-PCR for the TCR CDR3 was performed with the HTBI primer set and the Qiagen OneStep RT-PCR kit. Libraries were constructed in a second round of multiplex PCR, after which size selection and purification were carried out. Sequencing of the libraries was done on an Illumina HiSeq2000 using paired-end 100 bp reads. Turning to the authors' computational methods: Raw data were processed with SOAPnuke, discarding reads with adapters, uncalled bases, mean Phred below 15, or no exact constant-primer or identifier match. High-quality paired reads were merged with COPE v1.2.5, and unique nucleotide sequences were defined as clonotypes. MiTCR v1.1 was used to align the clonotypes against IMGT TRBV, TRBD and TRBJ reference segments. The analysis included only V-J combinations with a frequency above 0.0001, which together covered 99% to 99.2% of the repertoires. A TCS score was defined as the ratio of F50 (clonal expansion) to E x V (chaos), with BLOSUM62-based TCRdist applied between CDR3 peptides within each V-J. Welch's t-statistics and random forest reduced just over 500 V-J features to 13, which were used in a naive Bayes classifier (R e1071). TCRdb took the public reads, trimmed them with fastp at Q25, ran MiXCR for clone calling and kept in-frame beta chains. Duplicate CDR3 protein sequences are folded into a single record with the most common DNA and genes. The V and J calls follow TCRdb's processing rather than the paper's. This sample is represented by around 600,000 distinct CDR3 sequences; roughly 15% of them were singletons. The ten largest clones capture approximately 13% of the sample.

On this clonotype: The antigen it binds to is not known. Base qualities are missing; no much larger clone stands one base away.

Ophthalmopathy patients had moderately to severely active disease, Clinical Activity Score of at least 3, NOSPECS grade of at least 4, and duration under 3 months. Patients with uncontrolled infections, other autoimmune diseases, pregnancy or lactation were excluded. Diagnoses were based on clinical symptoms, serum thyroxine and TRAb, thyroid ultrasound and orbital computed tomography. PBMCs were separated from under 11 ml of fresh peripheral blood using Ficoll-Paque density gradient centrifugation. Trizol reagent was used to extract total RNA, and RNA quality was then checked on an Agilent 2100 Bioanalyzer.

Sequencing input: blood. This receptor chain uses TRBV7-9 and TRBJ1-1; too little of a D gene remains to name it. The TCR sequence derives from a woman in her fifties or sixties with Graves' ophthalmopathy. The CDR3 reads as follows: CASSLAGHKNTEAFF. The nucleotide sequence is TGTGCCAGCAGCTTAGCCGGTCATAAGAACACTGAAGCTTTCTTT.